Listed here are 25 T cell receptor beta chains from one sample, sequenced in a study of glioma-infiltrating T cells after dendritic cell vaccination (dated by TCRdb to about 2016). This sample's time point label indicates: after dendritic cell vaccination, including at tumor progression/relapse. The library relied on the immunoSEQ multiplex PCR assay. Held by TCRdb, this immuneACCESS table contains in-frame sequences only and omits some clones. Under half of the omission traces to an unresolved V gene where checked; the cause of the rest is unknown. The sample has fewer than 90,000 clones on record, roughly four fifths of them singletons. Of the sample, roughly 6.8% falls within the top ten clones. Sequenced here: blood, sampled after dendritic cell vaccination. These receptors all come from a human donor with glioblastoma.

The chain has TRBV2 and TRBJ2-2; 10 bases map to TRBD2. Germline V gene lookup returns CDR1 SNHLY and CDR2 FYNNEI. The CDR3 is made up of 16 amino acids. V shed 5 bases and J 7 bases; nucleotides not matched to a gene: 10. The CDR3 loop is CASSSASGTSVGELFF. The CDR3 DNA reads as TGTGCCAGCAGTTCCGCATCCGGGACTAGCGTCGGGGAGCTGTTTTTT. The whole variable domain, filled in from reference TRBV2 and TRBJ2-2, reads EPEVTQTPSHQVTQMGQEVILRCVPISNHLYFYWYRQILGQKVEFLVSFYNNEISEKSEIFDDQFSVERPDGSNFTLKIRSTKLEDSAMYFCASSSASGTSVGELFFGEGSRLTVL.

This chain connects TRBV2 to TRBJ1-2, with TRBD1 identical over 7 bases. There are 13 residues in the CDR3. The germline CDR1 and CDR2 sequences are SNHLY and FYNNEI. The ends lost 4 bases at V and 4 bases at J; junction bases unmatched: 3. The CDR3 DNA reads as TGTGCCAGCAGTGGGGACAGTTTCTATGGCTACACCTTC. Translated: CASSGDSFYGYTF.

The chain combines TRBV4-1 with TRBJ2-2, with 8 bases fitting TRBD1. The length of the CDR3 is 19 residues. Per germline, CDR1 MGHRA and CDR2 YSYEKL. Trimming removed 4 bases from V and 5 bases from J; junction bases left unmatched: 18. The CDR3 DNA follows: TGCGCCAGCAGCCCGCTCGACCCGGTGGACAGGGATCGGACCGGGGAGCTGTTTTTT. Translated: CASSPLDPVDRDRTGELFF.

This sequence joins TRBV9 and TRBJ2-1; no firm D call. Trimming took off 0 bases at V and 9 bases at J, with 16 bases between the two ends. This CDR3 has 15 residues. Germline V gene lookup returns CDR1 SGDLS and CDR2 YYNGEE. The CDR3 bases are TGTGCCAGCAGCGTAGCCGGGTTCTTAGTATCTGAGCAGTTCTTC. It translates to CASSVAGFLVSEQFF. Full variable domain (outside the CDR3, taken from reference TRBV9 and TRBJ2-1): DSGVTQTPKHLITATGQRVTLRCSPRSGDLSVYWYQQSLDQGLQFLIQYYNGEERAKGNILERFSAQQFPDLHSELNLSSLELGDSALYFCASSVAGFLVSEQFFGPGTRLTVL.

The chain recombines TRBV4-2 with TRBJ1-1; D gene uncertain. The CDR3 extends over 15 amino acids. V lost 0 bases and J 0 bases, leaving 8 bases between the germline ends. The germline V gene has CDR1 LGHNA and CDR2 YNFKEQ. The CDR3 sequence: CASSQDIDVNTEAFF. DNA of the CDR3: TGTGCCAGCAGCCAAGATATAGATGTGAACACTGAAGCTTTCTTT.

CDR3 DNA: TGTGCCAGCTCACCACCTACAGGGGACTACAATGAGCAGTTCTTC. It codes for CASSPPTGDYNEQFF. V usage is TRBV18 and J usage is TRBJ2-1; 7 positions agree with TRBD1. This CDR3 comprises 15 residues. V trimming: 0 bases; J trimming: 3 bases; junction bases outside the gene matches: 2. Germline lookup yields CDR1 KGHSH and CDR2 LQKENI. The complete variable domain, with remaining parts taken from reference TRBV18 and TRBJ2-1, reads NAGVMQNPRHLVRRRGQEARLRCSPMKGHSHVYWYRQLPEEGLKFMVYLQKENIIDESGMPKERFSAEFPKEGPSILRIQQVVRGDSAAYFCASSPPTGDYNEQFFGPGTRLTVL.

The genes are TRBV18 and TRBJ2-3; D gene uncertain. Trimming took 0 bases from V and 4 from J, leaving 8 bases between them. The CDR3 contains 14 residues. Per germline, CDR1 KGHSH and CDR2 LQKENI. CDR3 nucleotide sequence: TGTGCCAGCTCACCACCCCAGGATTCAGATACGCAGTATTTT. Translation: CASSPPQDSDTQYF.

This clone was observed a handful of times. V and J are TRBV6-5 and TRBJ1-5; possibly TRBD1 for D (6 bases). The CDR3 covers 14 residues. CDR1 and CDR2 from the germline V gene are MNHEY and SVGAGI. V was cut by 6 bases and J by 5 bases, with 14 bases left in between. The CDR3 DNA is TGTGCCAGCAGACAGGGTTATTCGGATCAGCCCCAGCATTTT. Its protein product is CASRQGYSDQPQHF.

The chain couples TRBV7-3 to TRBJ1-1; 8 positions match TRBD1. CDR1 is SGHTA and CDR2 is FQGTGA in the germline V gene. The CDR3 covers 18 residues. The V and J ends lost 4 bases and 5 bases, in that order; junction bases with no gene match: 18. The CDR3 region has the DNA TGTGCCAGCAGCTCCAACGCCCATCCGCAGGGGGCGAGGACTGAAGCTTTCTTT. Protein sequence: CASSSNAHPQGARTEAFF.

The V gene is TRBV7-8, the J gene TRBJ1-2, with 7 bases matching TRBD1. The germline gives CDR1 SGHVS, CDR2 FQNEAQ. The CDR3 is 16 residues long. Trimming at V came to 4 bases and at J to 6 bases, leaving 14 bases not matched to a gene. CDR3 nucleotide sequence: TGTGCCAGCAGCTCTCAGACAGGGTACCCCACCGATGGCTACACCTTC. Translation gives CASSSQTGYPTDGYTF.

Here the CDR3 DNA reads TGTGCCAGTAGGGAAGGGACGAACAGGGTAGGGAATCAGCCCCAGCATTTT. Translated, it gives CASREGTNRVGNQPQHF. The chain is built from TRBV19 and TRBJ1-5, with D perhaps TRBD1 (6 bases). There are 17 residues in the CDR3. The ends were cut back, 6 bases at V and 4 bases at J, with 22 bases in the middle. Germline values: CDR1 LNHDA, CDR2 SQIVND (reference sequence).

The chain carries TRBV27 and TRBJ2-3; D not resolved. Germline V CDR1 and CDR2: MNHEY, SMNVEV (reference sequence). There are 14 residues in the CDR3. The germline V and J ends were trimmed by 6 bases and 6 bases, with 16 bases remaining between them. CDR3 loop: CASRPQAKKDTQYF. The CDR3 DNA reads as TGTGCCAGCAGGCCCCAAGCAAAGAAGGATACGCAGTATTTT.

The chain employs TRBV18 and TRBJ1-1; D call uncertain. CDR1 is KGHSH, CDR2 LQKENI, per germline. CDR3 size: 13 residues. V gave up 3 bases and J gave up 6 bases, with 11 bases separating them. The CDR3 nucleotides read TGTGCCAGCTCACCCACGAGTGCACCTGAAGCTTTCTTT. Its translation is CASSPTSAPEAFF.

The gene calls are TRBV7-2 and TRBJ2-4, with D possibly matching TRBD2 (6 bases). The germline V gene has CDR1 SGHTA and CDR2 FQGNSA. Trimming pared 5 bases from V and 0 bases from J, leaving 14 bases between. This CDR3 has 16 amino acids. DNA for the CDR3: TGTGCCAGCAGCAGGGACTTCGAGCTAGCCAAAAACATTCAGTACTTC. It yields the protein CASSRDFELAKNIQYF.

The chain is built from TRBV6-5 and TRBJ1-6; 7 positions match TRBD1. The CDR3 has 13 amino acids. CDR1 and CDR2 (germline): MNHEY, SVGAGI. Unmatched junction bases numbered 5, after V lost 8 bases and J lost 7 bases. DNA for the CDR3: TGTGCCAGCTGCAGGGGGACCAATTCACCCCTCCACTTT. Translation gives CASCRGTNSPLHF.

This chain joins TRBV4-3 and TRBJ1-4; no clear D gene. CDR3 length: 16 residues. Germline-derived CDR1 and CDR2 are LGHNA and YSLEER. Trimming took off 0 bases at V and 4 bases at J, with 12 bases between the two ends. The CDR3 protein is CASSQDTASYNEKLFF. DNA of the CDR3: TGCGCCAGCAGCCAAGATACAGCCAGTTATAATGAAAAACTGTTTTTT.

The chain has TRBV5-1 and TRBJ1-4; no clear D. The CDR3 has 14 amino acids. Germline V CDR1 and CDR2: SGHRS, YFSETQ. V gave up 6 bases and J gave up 5 bases, with 14 bases separating them. The CDR3 loop is CASTPLSVNEKLFF. CDR3 nucleotide sequence: TGCGCCAGCACCCCTCTTAGTGTAAATGAAAAACTGTTTTTT.

The table lists this clone with a count of one. This chain connects TRBV5-1 to TRBJ2-6, with 11 bases that match TRBD1. The CDR3 is 19 residues long. The V gene's germline CDR1 is SGHRS and CDR2 YFSETQ. Trimming cost V 0 bases and J 4 bases; bases outside gene matches: 9. The CDR3 coding sequence is TGCGCCAGCAGCTTGGGGGGTGGACAGGGGGCACGCGGGGCCAACGTCCTGACTTTC. The encoded protein is CASSLGGGQGARGANVLTF.

This rearrangement joins TRBV12-5 to TRBJ2-7, with D perhaps matching TRBD2 (6 bases). Germline CDR1 is LGHNT and CDR2 is FRNRAP. The CDR3 sequence is 14 residues long. Trimming cost V 6 bases and J 2 bases, with 14 bases left between them. The CDR3: CASGRGASAYEQYF. The CDR3 nucleotides are TGTGCTAGTGGGCGGGGCGCCTCGGCCTACGAGCAGTACTTC.

There are a few counts of this clone. The rearrangement uses TRBV5-5 and TRBJ1-5; no clear D. Germline CDR1 and CDR2: SGHKS and YYEKEE (reference sequence). V was pared by 4 bases and J by 4 bases, with 12 bases between. The CDR3 extends over 14 amino acids. DNA of the CDR3: TGTGCCAGCAGCATTGATGTCAGAAATCAGCCCCAGCATTTT. This gives the protein CASSIDVRNQPQHF.

This sequence joins TRBV2 and TRBJ2-1; 15 positions match TRBD2. V lost 3 bases, J lost 3 bases, and 6 bases stayed unmatched. Germline values: CDR1 SNHLY, CDR2 FYNNEI. There are 18 residues in the CDR3. CDR3 nucleotides: TGTGCCAGCAGTGAGGGACTAGCGGGGGGAGTATTCTACAATGAGCAGTTCTTC. Protein product: CASSEGLAGGVFYNEQFF. The variable domain in full, with the rest retrieved from reference TRBV2 and TRBJ2-1, is EPEVTQTPSHQVTQMGQEVILRCVPISNHLYFYWYRQILGQKVEFLVSFYNNEISEKSEIFDDQFSVERPDGSNFTLKIRSTKLEDSAMYFCASSEGLAGGVFYNEQFFGPGTRLTVL.

The chain employs TRBV4-3 and TRBJ2-1; 7 positions match TRBD1. CDR1 and CDR2 (germline): LGHNA, YSLEER. This CDR3 comprises 16 residues. The trim removed 3 bases at V and 9 bases at J, leaving 14 bases unmatched. This chain's CDR3 is CASSQDMYSTGVEQFF. In DNA form, the CDR3 reads TGCGCCAGCAGCCAGGATATGTACTCTACAGGGGTTGAGCAGTTCTTC.

The chain is built from TRBV18 and TRBJ1-6, with TRBD1 matching over 7 bases. V gave up 4 bases and J gave up 9 bases; unmatched junction bases: 9. Germline values: CDR1 KGHSH, CDR2 LQKENI. The CDR3 consists of 15 residues. The CDR3 loop is CASSRTGEFGSPLHF. The DNA for the CDR3 is TGTGCCAGCTCACGCACAGGGGAATTCGGTTCACCCCTCCACTTT.

V usage is TRBV5-1 and J usage is TRBJ1-2; D remains unclear. The CDR3 consists of 15 residues. CDR1 is SGHRS, CDR2 YFSETQ, per germline. The germline V and J ends were trimmed by 4 bases and 5 bases, with 18 bases remaining between them. The CDR3 nucleotides read TGCGCCAGCAGCACCTCTCTAAACAGCTATTATGGCTACACCTTC. Translation gives CASSTSLNSYYGYTF.

The V and J genes are TRBV4-1 and TRBJ2-1; TRBD2 matches 13 bases. This CDR3 spans 16 amino acids. Trimming removed 3 bases from V and 14 bases from J; junction bases left unmatched: 13. CDR1 and CDR2 from the germline V gene are MGHRA and YSYEKL. CDR3 coding DNA: TGCGCCAGCAGCCAGCTAGGACTAGCGGGGGTGGCCGGGAAGTTCTTC. Its protein product is CASSQLGLAGVAGKFF.